This T cell receptor beta chain was sequenced in a study of CD8 T cells in ankylosing spondylitis. Study conclusions and caveats: In ankylosing spondylitis patients, matched synovial fluid reportedly showed significant enrichment of disease-linked clones.

TCRdb re-called the 5' RACE reads through MiXCR, storing one row per CDR3 protein. Here the sample spans roughly 160,000 distinct CDR3 sequences, around 9.6% being singletons. The table lists this clonotype with a few counts. The antigen remains undetermined. In germline, CDR1 is SEHNR, CDR2 FQNEAQ (reference sequence). V lost 3 bases and J 4 bases, leaving 12 bases between the germline ends. This CDR3 is 14 amino acids long. The chain links TRBV7-9 to TRBJ1-1; a weak D match, TRBD1 (5 bases). The receptor comes from a female donor with ankylosing spondylitis or in good health (not recorded which). The sample comprised blood, either unsorted or a sorted T cell fraction (not recorded which). CDR3 sequence (DNA): TGTGCCAGCAGCTTGGGGACTGGGGTCACTGAAGCTTTCTTT. It codes for CASSLGTGVTEAFF.